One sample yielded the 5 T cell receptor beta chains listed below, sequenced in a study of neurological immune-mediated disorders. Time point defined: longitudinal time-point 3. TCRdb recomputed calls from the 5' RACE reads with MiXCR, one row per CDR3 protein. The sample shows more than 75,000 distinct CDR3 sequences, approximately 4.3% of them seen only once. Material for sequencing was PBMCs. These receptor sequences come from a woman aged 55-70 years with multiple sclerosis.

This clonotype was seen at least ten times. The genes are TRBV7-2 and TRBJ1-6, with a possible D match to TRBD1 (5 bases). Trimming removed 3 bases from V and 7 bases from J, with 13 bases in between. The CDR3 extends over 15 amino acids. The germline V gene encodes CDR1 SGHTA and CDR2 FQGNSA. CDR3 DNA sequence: TGTGCCAGCAGCTTCCCTGGGGGTGAAAATTCACCCCTCCACTTT. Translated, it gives CASSFPGGENSPLHF.

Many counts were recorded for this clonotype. The CDR3 loop reads CASAGTSSYEQYF. The CDR3 DNA reads TGTGCCTCCGCCGGGACTAGCTCCTACGAGCAGTACTTC. The chain uses TRBV10-3 and TRBJ2-7, with 8 nucleotides matching TRBD2. The CDR3 is made up of 13 amino acids. The V and J ends lost 11 bases and 0 bases, in that order; junction bases with no gene match: 6. CDR1 and CDR2 (germline): ENHRY, SYGVKD.

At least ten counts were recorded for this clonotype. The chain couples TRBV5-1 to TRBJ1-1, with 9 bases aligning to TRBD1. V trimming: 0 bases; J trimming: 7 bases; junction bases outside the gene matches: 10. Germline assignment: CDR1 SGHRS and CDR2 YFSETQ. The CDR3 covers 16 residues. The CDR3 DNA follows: TGCGCCAGCAGCTTGGGGTACAGGGGGCGAGCTGGTGAAGCTTTCTTT. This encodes CASSLGYRGRAGEAFF.

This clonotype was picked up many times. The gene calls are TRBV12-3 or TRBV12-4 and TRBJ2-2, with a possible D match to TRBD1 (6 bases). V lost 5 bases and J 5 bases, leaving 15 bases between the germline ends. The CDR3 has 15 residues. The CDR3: CASSPTTGGTGELFF. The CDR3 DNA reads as TGTGCCAGCAGTCCGACGACAGGCGGGACCGGGGAGCTGTTTTTT.

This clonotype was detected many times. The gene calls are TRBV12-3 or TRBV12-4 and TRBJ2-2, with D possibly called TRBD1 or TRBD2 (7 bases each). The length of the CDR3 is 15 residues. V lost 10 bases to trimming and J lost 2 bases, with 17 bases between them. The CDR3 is CATRGGGLNTGELFF. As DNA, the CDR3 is TGTGCCACCCGGGGAGGGGGCCTTAACACCGGGGAGCTGTTTTTT.